The T cell receptor beta chain described here comes from a study of blood T cell repertoires in COVID-19. Study-wide context: Acute and convalescent COVID-19 specimens originated in the United States, Italy and Spain.

After removal of 0 bases from V and 7 bases from J, the junction contained 8 bases not matched to a gene. The CDR3 is 14 amino acids. Germline CDR1 reads GTSNPN; CDR2 reads SVGIG (reference sequence). As handled by the study authors: Reference gene primer amplification yielded estimated nucleated cell counts. Data came from immunoSEQ multiplex PCR; TCRdb stores just in-frame clones and leaves some out. V and J calls and clone size come straight from that table; D and trimming were deduced from the DNA. In the table there are 90,000 to 150,000 clones, roughly three quarters of which are singletons. The specimen sequenced was peripheral blood. This chain uses TRBV30 with TRBJ1-2; 7 bases map to TRBD1. This TCR was sampled from a human donor in a cohort sampled during active COVID-19. The CDR3 reads CAWSVGDRVGGYTF. DNA for the CDR3: TGTGCCTGGAGTGTAGGAGACAGGGTGGGTGGCTACACCTTC.